Presented here are 7 T cell receptor beta chains from one specimen sequenced in a study of blood T cell repertoires in COVID-19. TCRdb keeps only in-frame clones here, not all; method: immunoSEQ multiplex PCR. Among over 200,000 clones listed, roughly 91% were seen once. The source material was PBMCs or T cells enriched from blood (not recorded which). The receptors originated from a woman younger than 45 with acute COVID-19.

The chain combines TRBV19 with TRBJ2-2; 8 bases fit TRBD2. The V gene end was trimmed by 5 bases and the J gene end by 0 bases; junction bases not matched to a gene: 8. CDR1 is LNHDA and CDR2 is SQIVND in the germline V gene (reference sequence). The CDR3 is 17 amino acids. The CDR3 here is CASSPRAGATNTGELFF. The CDR3 DNA follows: TGTGCCAGTAGTCCACGAGCGGGGGCGACGAACACCGGGGAGCTGTTTTTT.

Written as DNA, the CDR3 is TGTGCCGAACAGGGGGCCGGAAACACCATATATTTT. This encodes CAEQGAGNTIYF. V usage is TRBV2 and J usage is TRBJ1-3, with 9 bases aligning to TRBD1. Losses at the gene ends were 11 bases for V and 4 bases for J; bases not matched to a gene: 3. From germline, CDR1 is SNHLY and CDR2 FYNNEI. The CDR3 runs to 12 residues.

This CDR3 is CASSLGTGGMDIQYF. The CDR3 bases are TGTGCCAGCAGCTTGGGGACAGGGGGCATGGACATTCAGTACTTC. The chain has TRBV5-5 and TRBJ2-4, with 11 nucleotides matching TRBD1. Germline CDR1 reads SGHKS; CDR2 reads YYEKEE (reference sequence). With V trimmed by 0 bases and J by 8 bases, 4 bases remained unmatched. CDR3 length equals 15 residues.

The chain uses TRBV6-5 and TRBJ2-3; no clear D gene. CDR1 MNHEY and CDR2 SVGAGI come from the germline V gene. The CDR3 spans 12 residues. V lost 8 bases, J lost 4 bases, and 10 bases lay in between. The CDR3 DNA is TGTGCCAGCCTAGAACGTCCAGATACGCAGTATTTT. As protein: CASLERPDTQYF.

The J gene is TRBJ1-5, the V gene TRBV19; D unclear. V lost 3 bases, J lost 5 bases, and 11 bases lay in between. This CDR3 region has 14 residues. CDR1 LNHDA and CDR2 SQIVND come from the germline V gene (reference sequence). The CDR3 DNA reads as TGTGCCAGTAGTATTACAGCCGAAGATCAGCCCCAGCATTTT. It codes for CASSITAEDQPQHF.

This clone showed up just a few times. This rearrangement joins TRBV9 to TRBJ2-5; TRBD1 aligns across 7 bases. CDR1 is SGDLS and CDR2 is YYNGEE in the germline V gene. V lost 8 bases, J lost 0 bases, and 10 bases stayed unmatched. This CDR3 has 15 residues. DNA for the CDR3: TGTGCCAGTGCAACCGGGACAGAGTACCAAGAGACCCAGTACTTC. Its translation is CASATGTEYQETQYF.

The rearrangement joins TRBV27 to TRBJ1-4, with D maybe TRBD1 (5 bases). From germline, CDR1 is MNHEY and CDR2 SMNVEV (reference sequence). Trimming took 4 bases from V and 2 from J, leaving 11 bases between them. CDR3 length: 15 amino acids. CDR3 nucleotide sequence: TGTGCCAGCAGTTATCGACAGACGACTAATGAAAAACTGTTTTTT. Translated: CASSYRQTTNEKLFF.